This T cell receptor (beta chain) originates from a study of beta chain features in type 1 diabetes. Broader study findings: Junctions at VDJ sites from type 1 diabetes patients had fewer insertions and more deletions.

The isolated RNA, all of it, was reverse transcribed, so expressed TCRB transcripts were what got sequenced. Sequencing was performed with immunoSEQ multiplex PCR; in TCRdb, only in-frame clones are kept and a portion is missing. Here the sample spans 390,000 or so clones, around 14% being singletons. Trimming removed 5 bases from V and 8 bases from J; junction bases left unmatched: 7. Germline lookup yields CDR1 SQVTM and CDR2 ANQGSEA. The CDR3 contains 14 residues. This clone was counted only a few times. No antigen is known for it. V gene TRBV29-1 combines with J gene TRBJ1-6, with 9 bases fitting TRBD1. Sequenced material: naive CD4+ T cells from blood. The clonotype originates from a man aged 30 to 39 in good health. CDR3 coding DNA: TGCAGCGTTCAACAGGGGGCAGGAGATTCACCCCTCCACTTT. Translating gives CSVQQGAGDSPLHF.